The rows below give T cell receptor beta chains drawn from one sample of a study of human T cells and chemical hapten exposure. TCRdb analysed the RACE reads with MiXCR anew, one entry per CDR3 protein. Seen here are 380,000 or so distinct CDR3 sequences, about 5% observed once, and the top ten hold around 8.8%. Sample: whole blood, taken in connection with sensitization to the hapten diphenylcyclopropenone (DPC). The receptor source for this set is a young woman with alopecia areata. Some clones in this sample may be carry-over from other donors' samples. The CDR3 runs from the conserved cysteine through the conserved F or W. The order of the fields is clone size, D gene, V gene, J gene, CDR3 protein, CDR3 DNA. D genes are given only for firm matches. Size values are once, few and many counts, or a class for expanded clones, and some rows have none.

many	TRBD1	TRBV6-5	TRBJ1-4	CASRTGGSEKLFF	TGTGCCAGCCGGACAGGGGGGAGTGAAAAACTGTTTTTT
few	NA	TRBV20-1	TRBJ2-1	CSAREGGVGDNEQFF	TGCAGTGCTAGAGAAGGTGGGGTCGGAGACAATGAGCAGTTCTTC
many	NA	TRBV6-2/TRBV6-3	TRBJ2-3	CASSPSQDTQYF	TGTGCCAGCAGTCCGTCTCAAGATACGCAGTATTTT
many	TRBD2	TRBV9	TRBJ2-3	CASSVETSGGAWSDTQYF	TGTGCCAGCAGCGTAGAGACTAGCGGGGGGGCGTGGTCAGATACGCAGTATTTT
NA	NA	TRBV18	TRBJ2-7	CASSPSGVTKEQYF	TGTGCCAGCTCACCGTCGGGGGTAACGAAAGAGCAGTACTTC
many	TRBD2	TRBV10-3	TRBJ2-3	CAISESRGAGGTDTQYF	TGTGCCATCAGTGAGTCTAGAGGAGCGGGGGGCACAGATACGCAGTATTTT
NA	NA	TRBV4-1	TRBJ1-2	CASSQETGLSGYTF	TGCGCCAGCAGCCAAGAAACGGGACTCTCTGGCTACACCTTC
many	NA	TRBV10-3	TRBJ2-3	CAIRGAFSTDTQYF	TGTGCCATCCGGGGGGCCTTTAGCACAGATACGCAGTATTTT
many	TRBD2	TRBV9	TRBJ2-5	CASSPGLAGEETQYF	TGTGCCAGCAGCCCAGGACTAGCGGGGGAGGAGACCCAGTACTTC
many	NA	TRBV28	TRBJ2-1	CASSFGPRQFF	TGTGCCAGCAGTTTTGGCCCCAGGCAGTTCTTC
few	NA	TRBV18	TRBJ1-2	CASSPETEINYGYTF	TGTGCCAGCTCACCGGAGACAGAGATTAACTATGGCTACACCTTC
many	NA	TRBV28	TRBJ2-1	CASSSGLNEQFF	TGTGCCAGCAGTTCAGGGCTAAATGAGCAGTTCTTC
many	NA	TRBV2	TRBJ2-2	CATGRQSNTGELFF	TGTGCCACCGGGCGACAGTCGAACACCGGGGAGCTGTTTTTT
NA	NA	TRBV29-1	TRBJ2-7	CSVGKGGVMAYEQYF	TGCAGCGTTGGGAAGGGGGGCGTCATGGCCTACGAGCAGTACTTC
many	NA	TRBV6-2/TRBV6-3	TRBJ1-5	CASSYRFDSPPQHF	TGTGCCAGCAGTTACCGATTTGATTCACCGCCCCAGCATTTT
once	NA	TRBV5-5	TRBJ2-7	CASSLEQSSYEQYF	TGTGCCAGCAGCTTGGAACAGAGCTCCTACGAGCAGTACTTC
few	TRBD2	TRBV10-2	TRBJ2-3	CASSQLAGFADTQYF	TGCGCCAGCAGCCAACTAGCGGGTTTTGCAGATACGCAGTATTTT
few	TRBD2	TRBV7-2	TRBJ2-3	CACGGASDTQYF	TGTGCCTGCGGGGGGGCCTCTGATACGCAGTATTTT
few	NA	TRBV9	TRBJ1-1	CASSVDTGSHTEAFF	TGTGCCAGCAGCGTAGATACGGGGTCTCACACTGAAGCTTTCTTT
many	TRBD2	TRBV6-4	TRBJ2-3	CASSDGSGGTDTQYF	TGTGCCAGCAGTGACGGTAGCGGGGGCACAGATACGCAGTATTTT
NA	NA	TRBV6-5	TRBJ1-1	CASSETGSEAFF	TGTGCCAGCAGTGAAACGGGATCTGAAGCTTTCTTT
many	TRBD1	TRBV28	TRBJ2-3	CASSLTGTGFLTQYF	TGTGCCAGCAGTTTAACCGGGACAGGGTTTCTTACGCAGTATTTT
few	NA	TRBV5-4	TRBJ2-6	CASSPLTRVTGANVLTF	TGTGCCAGCAGCCCTCTGACTAGGGTTACTGGGGCCAACGTCCTGACTTTC
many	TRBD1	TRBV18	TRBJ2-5	CASSATGQGYQETQYF	TGTGCCAGCTCAGCTACGGGACAGGGGTACCAAGAGACCCAGTACTTC
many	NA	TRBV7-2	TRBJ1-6	CASSFATKNGPLHF	TGTGCCAGCAGCTTCGCGACAAAAAACGGTCCCCTCCACTTT
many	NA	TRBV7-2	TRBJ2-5	CASSYRLPQETQYF	TGTGCCAGCAGTTACAGGTTACCACAAGAGACCCAGTACTTC
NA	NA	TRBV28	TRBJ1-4	CASTQGLVEKLFF	TGTGCCAGCACGCAGGGGCTGGTTGAAAAACTGTTTTTT
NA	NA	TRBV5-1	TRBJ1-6	CASSSEGQNNSPLHF	TGCGCCAGCAGCTCGGAGGGACAAAATAATTCACCCCTCCACTTT
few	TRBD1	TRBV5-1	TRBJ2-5	CASSLAPNRGETQYF	TGCGCCAGCAGCTTGGCCCCGAACAGGGGAGAGACCCAGTACTTC
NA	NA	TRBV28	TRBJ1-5	CASSSGGVSNQPQHF	TGTGCCAGCAGTTCCGGGGGAGTTAGCAATCAGCCCCAGCATTTT
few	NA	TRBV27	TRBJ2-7	CASSPGLRGYEQYF	TGTGCCAGCAGTCCCGGTCTAAGAGGGTACGAGCAGTACTTC
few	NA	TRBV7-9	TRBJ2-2	CASSSFDYTGELFF	TGTGCCAGCAGCTCATTTGATTACACCGGGGAGCTGTTTTTT